This TCR beta chain was recovered during a study of blood T cells in healthy people across ages. This clonotype was seen once. Its antigen is currently unknown. Each donor had 9 to 10 milliliters of peripheral blood drawn. Each sample used at least 6 million PBMCs. CDR1 MNHNS and CDR2 SASEGT come from the germline V gene. The CDR3 has 12 residues. A second PCR of 7 to 11 cycles used a sample-barcoded 5' primer and a J-beta primer mix. Every sample returned 2.5 million or more CDR3-containing paired-end reads. TCRdb redid the calling of the 5' RACE reads with MiXCR, one entry per CDR3 protein. The repertoire consists of hundreds of thousands of distinct CDR3 sequences, with approximately 67% occurring once and the leading ten covering roughly a quarter. Study-wide results and limits: Shifts in expanded clonotypes may have been confounded by donor CMV status, which was unknown.

The sequenced material came from blood. The chain couples TRBV6-1 to TRBJ2-4, with D possibly being TRBD2 (5 bases). TRBJ2-7 explains the end of the DNA better; the J call may be wrong. This sequence originates from a man aged 25-40 years in good health. The CDR3 sequence is CASSECGYEQYF. DNA of the CDR3: TGTGCCAGCAGTGAATGCGGGTACGAGCAGTACTTC.